The rows below give T cell receptor beta chains drawn from one sample of a study of cytomegalovirus exposure and HLA in healthy donors. Some clones are missing from TCRdb's copy, which holds only in-frame ones; the method was immunoSEQ multiplex PCR. The sample includes 68,000 or so clones. Sample: PBMCs. Receptor source: a female donor in good health and CMV-seropositive. Each CDR3 is given with its conserved first and last residue. D genes are given only for firm matches.

v_gene: TRBV6-1; j_gene: TRBJ1-1; d_gene: NA; CDR3aa: CASSGFSPSEAFF; CDR3nt: TGTGCCAGCAGTGGATTCTCCCCCAGTGAAGCTTTCTTT
v_gene: TRBV4-1; j_gene: TRBJ1-2; d_gene: TRBD1; CDR3aa: CASSQGQGHLANYGYTF; CDR3nt: TGCGCCAGCAGCCAGGGACAGGGCCATTTAGCTAACTATGGCTACACCTTC
v_gene: TRBV6-5; j_gene: TRBJ1-2; d_gene: TRBD1; CDR3aa: CASTKRQGQYGYTF; CDR3nt: TGTGCCAGCACAAAGAGACAGGGGCAGTATGGCTACACCTTC
v_gene: TRBV18; j_gene: TRBJ2-5; d_gene: TRBD1; CDR3aa: CASSPRQGKETQYF; CDR3nt: TGTGCCAGCTCACCCCGACAGGGCAAAGAGACCCAGTACTTC
v_gene: TRBV27; j_gene: TRBJ2-5; d_gene: TRBD2; CDR3aa: CASSSLAGGRETQYF; CDR3nt: TGTGCCAGCAGTTCCCTAGCGGGAGGGCGGGAGACCCAGTACTTC
v_gene: TRBV7-2; j_gene: TRBJ2-7; d_gene: TRBD1; CDR3aa: CASSTSAGTGSYEQYF; CDR3nt: TGTGCCAGCAGCACTTCCGCCGGGACAGGGTCCTACGAGCAGTACTTC
v_gene: TRBV9; j_gene: TRBJ2-2; d_gene: NA; CDR3aa: CASSVARTGELFF; CDR3nt: TGTGCCAGCAGCGTTGCACGGACCGGGGAGCTGTTTTTT
v_gene: TRBV28; j_gene: TRBJ2-2; d_gene: TRBD2; CDR3aa: CASISRAGGPTGELFF; CDR3nt: TGTGCCAGCATTTCGAGAGCGGGAGGGCCGACCGGGGAGCTGTTTTTT
v_gene: TRBV27; j_gene: TRBJ2-3; d_gene: TRBD2; CDR3aa: CASSRAGLPTQYF; CDR3nt: TGTGCCAGCAGTAGAGCGGGACTCCCTACGCAGTATTTT
v_gene: TRBV11-2; j_gene: TRBJ2-7; d_gene: NA; CDR3aa: CASSPRQVSYEQYF; CDR3nt: TGTGCCAGCAGCCCTAGACAGGTCTCCTACGAGCAGTACTTC
v_gene: TRBV9; j_gene: TRBJ2-5; d_gene: TRBD1; CDR3aa: CASSPQGERETQYF; CDR3nt: TGTGCCAGCAGCCCCCAGGGGGAGCGGGAGACCCAGTACTTC
v_gene: TRBV7-2; j_gene: TRBJ1-4; d_gene: TRBD1; CDR3aa: CASSPGQGRGEKLFF; CDR3nt: TGTGCCAGCAGCCCAGGACAGGGGAGGGGAGAAAAACTGTTTTTT
v_gene: TRBV19; j_gene: TRBJ2-6; d_gene: TRBD1; CDR3aa: CASSFTTGSSSGANVLTF; CDR3nt: TGTGCCAGTAGTTTTACGACAGGGTCCTCCTCTGGGGCCAACGTCCTGACTTTC
v_gene: TRBV9; j_gene: TRBJ1-6; d_gene: NA; CDR3aa: CASSVGGENSPLHF; CDR3nt: TGTGCCAGCAGCGTAGGGGGAGAGAATTCACCCCTCCACTTT
v_gene: TRBV12-5; j_gene: TRBJ1-5; d_gene: NA; CDR3aa: CASGPGGGARQPQHF; CDR3nt: TGTGCTAGTGGCCCCGGTGGGGGGGCGCGGCAGCCCCAGCATTTT
v_gene: TRBV5-1; j_gene: TRBJ1-5; d_gene: TRBD1; CDR3aa: CARTGINQPQHF; CDR3nt: TGCGCCAGGACAGGGATCAATCAGCCCCAGCATTTT
v_gene: TRBV2; j_gene: TRBJ2-7; d_gene: TRBD1; CDR3aa: CASRLQGLKDEQYF; CDR3nt: TGTGCCAGCAGACTACAGGGGCTTAAGGACGAGCAGTACTTC
v_gene: TRBV19; j_gene: TRBJ1-1; d_gene: NA; CDR3aa: CASSIGMREAFF; CDR3nt: TGTGCCAGTAGTATAGGGATGAGGGAAGCTTTCTTT